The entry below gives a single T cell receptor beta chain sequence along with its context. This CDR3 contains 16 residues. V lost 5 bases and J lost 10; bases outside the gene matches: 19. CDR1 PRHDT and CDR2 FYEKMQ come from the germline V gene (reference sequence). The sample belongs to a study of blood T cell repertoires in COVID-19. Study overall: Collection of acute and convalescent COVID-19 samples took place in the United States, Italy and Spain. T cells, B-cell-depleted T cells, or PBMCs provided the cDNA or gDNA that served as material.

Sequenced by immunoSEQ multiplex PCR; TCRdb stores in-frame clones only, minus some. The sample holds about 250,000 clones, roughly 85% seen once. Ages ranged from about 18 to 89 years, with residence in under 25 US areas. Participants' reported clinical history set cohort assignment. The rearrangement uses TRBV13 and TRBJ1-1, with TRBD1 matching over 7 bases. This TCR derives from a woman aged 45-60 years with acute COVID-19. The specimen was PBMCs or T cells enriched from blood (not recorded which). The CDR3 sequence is CASSLTQGRPPWGAFF. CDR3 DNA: TGTGCCAGCAGCCTTACACAGGGGAGGCCCCCCTGGGGAGCTTTCTTT. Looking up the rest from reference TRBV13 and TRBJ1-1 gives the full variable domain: AAGVIQSPRHLIKEKRETATLKCYPIPRHDTVYWYQQGPGQDPQFLISFYEKMQSDKGSIPDRFSAQQFSDYHSELNMSSLELGDSALYFCASSLTQGRPPWGAFFGQGTRLTVV.